This entry is about one TCR beta chain. Clones were sequenced by immunoSEQ multiplex PCR, and TCRdb holds only the in-frame ones, with some missing. The sample yields under 150,000 clones, about 90% seen once. The CDR3 length is 17 residues. Trimming at V came to 0 bases and at J to 2 bases, leaving 4 bases not matched to a gene. The germline V gene encodes CDR1 SGHDN and CDR2 FVKESK. This entry is derived from a study of control samples from healthy donors and cancer patients. The receptor was isolated from a man aged 45-65 years with head and neck cancer. This chain links TRBV14 with TRBJ2-5; 12 bases match TRBD2. The specimen was PBMCs. The CDR3 sequence is CASSQDPGTSGQETQYF. CDR3 DNA: TGTGCCAGCAGCCAAGATCCCGGGACTAGCGGGCAAGAGACCCAGTACTTC.